The 25 T cell receptor beta chains presented below share a single source sample, sequenced in a study of blood T cell repertoires in COVID-19. The protocol was immunoSEQ multiplex PCR, while the TCRdb copy is restricted to in-frame clones and leaves out a portion. The profile shows some 150,000 clones, roughly 86% of them singletons. Specimen: peripheral blood. The receptors were sampled from a woman aged 45-65 years with acute or convalescent COVID-19.

The V gene is TRBV24-1, the J gene TRBJ2-3; 7 bases are shared with TRBD2. The trim removed 3 bases at V and 3 bases at J, leaving 8 bases unmatched. The germline gives CDR1 KGHDR, CDR2 SFDVKD. The CDR3 is made up of 16 amino acids. CDR3 nucleotides: TGTGCCACCAGTGATATTTCGGCGGGAGAGACAGATACGCAGTATTTT. It yields the protein CATSDISAGETDTQYF.

This chain uses TRBV30 with TRBJ2-1, with TRBD1 matching over 7 bases. Germline CDR1 and CDR2: GTSNPN and SVGIG (reference sequence). This CDR3 has 14 amino acids. With 4 bases clipped from V and 2 bases from J, the junction kept 5 bases outside the gene matches. The DNA of the CDR3 is TGTGCCTGGACGGACAGGCCAACCTACAATGAGCAGTTCTTC. Its translation is CAWTDRPTYNEQFF.

The J gene is TRBJ1-2, the V gene TRBV2, with D maybe TRBD1 (5 bases). V lost 8 bases, J lost 7 bases, and 20 bases lay in between. The CDR3 consists of 14 residues. The germline V gene encodes CDR1 SNHLY and CDR2 FYNNEI. The CDR3 sequence is CASGGGTQALGYTF. The CDR3 nucleotides are TGTGCCAGCGGGGGGGGGACGCAGGCCCTTGGCTACACCTTC.

The V gene is TRBV7-8, the J gene TRBJ2-1, with TRBD1 matching 11 bases. The CDR3 has 16 amino acids. Germline V gene lookup returns CDR1 SGHVS and CDR2 FQNEAQ. The V gene end was trimmed by 5 bases and the J gene end by 6 bases; junction bases not matched to a gene: 9. CDR3 amino acids: CASSPRRTGGFNEQFF. The CDR3 DNA sequence: TGTGCCAGCAGCCCCCGGCGGACAGGGGGCTTCAATGAGCAGTTCTTC.

The V call is TRBV19, the J call TRBJ2-3; TRBD2 is a possible D gene (5 bases). Trimming removed 0 bases at V and 3 bases at J, with 16 bases between. In germline, CDR1 is LNHDA, CDR2 SQIVND (reference sequence). This CDR3 has 17 residues. CDR3 sequence (DNA): TGTGCCAGTAGTATAGAGCCTTCTAGCTATGAGACAGATACGCAGTATTTT. This translates into CASSIEPSSYETDTQYF.

The chain joins TRBV7-3 to TRBJ1-6; unclear D gene. V lost 5 bases and J 0 bases, leaving 8 bases between the germline ends. CDR1 is SGHTA and CDR2 is FQGTGA in the germline V gene. The CDR3 is 15 amino acids. The CDR3 sequence is CASSLSSSYNSPLHF. The CDR3 DNA reads TGTGCCAGCAGCCTTTCTAGCTCCTATAATTCACCCCTCCACTTT.

The rearrangement links TRBV9 to TRBJ2-7; a weak D match, TRBD2 (5 bases). The V gene's germline CDR1 is SGDLS and CDR2 YYNGEE. The germline V and J ends were trimmed by 0 bases and 1 base, with 14 bases remaining between them. The CDR3 has 16 amino acids. The CDR3 coding sequence is TGTGCCAGCAGCGTAGACCTCTCCGGGATATCCTACGAGCAGTACTTC. Protein product: CASSVDLSGISYEQYF.

The chain has TRBV12-5 and TRBJ1-1; D is possibly TRBD1 (6 bases). V gave up 3 bases and J gave up 6 bases, with 14 bases separating them. Per the germline V gene, CDR1 is LGHNT and CDR2 is FRNRAP. This CDR3 has 14 residues. CDR3 loop: CASGFTGSVSEAFF. The CDR3 region has the DNA TGTGCTAGTGGTTTTACAGGGTCCGTCTCTGAAGCTTTCTTT.

The J gene is TRBJ1-6, the V gene TRBV5-3, with 7 positions matching TRBD1. TRBV5-3 counts as an open reading frame of uncertain function. Trimming removed 3 bases from V and 10 bases from J; junction bases left unmatched: 13. The CDR3 runs to 16 residues. The CDR3 loop reads CARSSPQGVIWSPLHF. CDR3 DNA sequence: TGTGCCAGAAGCTCACCCCAGGGGGTAATATGGTCACCCCTCCACTTT.

The V and J genes are TRBV6-5 and TRBJ2-3, with a weak D call TRBD2 (5 bases). Looked up from germline, CDR1 is MNHEY and CDR2 is SVGAGI. Trimming took off 0 bases at V and 4 bases at J, with 8 bases between the two ends. There are 14 residues in the CDR3. CDR3 DNA: TGTGCCAGCAGTTACTCCCTAGCCTCAGATACGCAGTATTTT. It encodes CASSYSLASDTQYF.

The chain carries TRBV9 and TRBJ2-1; 15 bases fit TRBD2. The CDR3 contains 17 residues. Germline CDR1 SGDLS, CDR2 YYNGEE. V shed 0 bases, J shed 7 bases, and the junction held 5 bases outside the gene matches. DNA for the CDR3: TGTGCCAGCAGCGTAGCTCCCGGGACTAGCGGGGGGAATGAGCAGTTCTTC. Residues: CASSVAPGTSGGNEQFF.

The rearrangement links TRBV5-6 to TRBJ2-6; possible D gene TRBD1, 5 bases. CDR1 is SGHDT and CDR2 is YYEEEE in the germline V gene. Trimming left V 7 bases short and J 0 bases short, with 20 bases between. This CDR3 region has 18 residues. CDR3 nucleotides: TGTGCCAGCCTTCCCACAGGACACGTATACTCTGGGGCCAACGTCCTGACTTTC. Protein product: CASLPTGHVYSGANVLTF.

The chain joins TRBV24-1 to TRBJ1-2; TRBD1 might be the D (5 bases). Germline V gene lookup returns CDR1 KGHDR and CDR2 SFDVKD. Trimming pared 2 bases from V and 8 bases from J, leaving 8 bases between. The CDR3 totals 12 residues. The CDR3 loop reads CATSDSGLGYTF. CDR3 in DNA: TGTGCCACCAGTGATTCAGGGTTGGGCTACACCTTC.

This CDR3 reads CASSFRKNYGYTF. The CDR3 DNA is TGTGCCAGCAGTTTCAGGAAGAACTATGGCTACACCTTC. The chain carries TRBV12-3 or TRBV12-4 and TRBJ1-2; no firm D call. V shed 3 bases and J shed 2 bases, with 7 bases lying between them. CDR3 length: 13 residues.

The CDR3 sequence is CASSFHSNQPQHF. CDR3 DNA: TGTGCCAGCAGTTTCCATAGCAATCAGCCCCAGCATTTT. This chain uses TRBV12-3 or TRBV12-4 with TRBJ1-5; D remains ambiguous. Trimming stripped 3 bases from V and 0 bases from J, with 3 bases between. The CDR3 consists of 13 residues.

The chain recombines TRBV13 with TRBJ2-1, with D possibly matching TRBD2 (5 bases). V was clipped by 1 base and J by 6 bases, with 13 bases between them. Germline V CDR1 and CDR2: PRHDT, FYEKMQ (reference sequence). This CDR3 spans 15 amino acids. The CDR3 DNA reads TGTGCCAGCAGCTTAGCGGGGATCTCCCTCAATGAGCAGTTCTTC. Residues: CASSLAGISLNEQFF. Full variable domain (outside the CDR3, taken from reference TRBV13 and TRBJ2-1): AAGVIQSPRHLIKEKRETATLKCYPIPRHDTVYWYQQGPGQDPQFLISFYEKMQSDKGSIPDRFSAQQFSDYHSELNMSSLELGDSALYFCASSLAGISLNEQFFGPGTRLTVL.

The rearrangement uses TRBV10-3 and TRBJ1-1; TRBD1 aligns across 8 bases. The junction had 8 bases not matched to a gene; V was cut back by 6 bases and J by 5 bases. The germline V gene encodes CDR1 ENHRY and CDR2 SYGVKD. This CDR3 region has 14 residues. The CDR3 coding sequence is TGTGCCATCAGCGAGCGGACAGGGATGACTGAAGCTTTCTTT. This encodes CAISERTGMTEAFF.

The CDR3 sequence: CASSTRSLAFPDTQYF. DNA of the CDR3: TGTGCCAGCAGCACCCGGTCACTAGCATTCCCAGATACGCAGTATTTT. The rearrangement links TRBV9 to TRBJ2-3; D is possibly TRBD2 (6 bases). V was shortened by 4 bases and J by 4 bases, with 19 bases between the two germline ends. The length of the CDR3 is 16 residues. Germline-derived CDR1 and CDR2 are SGDLS and YYNGEE.

The chain uses TRBV5-1 and TRBJ2-1, with TRBD2 matching 15 bases. The CDR3 loop spans 17 amino acids. Germline values: CDR1 SGHRS, CDR2 YFSETQ. V lost 1 base and J lost 6; bases outside the gene matches: 5. CDR3 DNA: TGCGCCAGCAGCTTGTTCGGACTAGCGGGGGGGATCAATGAGCAGTTCTTC. It translates to CASSLFGLAGGINEQFF.

The chain couples TRBV5-4 to TRBJ2-3, with D unresolved. V was cut by 4 bases and J by 4 bases, with 4 bases left in between. The germline V gene has CDR1 SGHNT and CDR2 YYREEE (reference sequence). The CDR3 has 11 amino acids. The CDR3 reads CASSEADTQYF. The CDR3 region has the DNA TGTGCCAGCAGCGAGGCAGATACGCAGTATTTT.

The chain is built from TRBV24-1 and TRBJ1-4; TRBD1 matches at 11 bases. The trim removed 7 bases at V and 7 bases at J, leaving 4 bases unmatched. There are 14 residues in the CDR3. Germline CDR1 is KGHDR and CDR2 is SFDVKD. CDR3 DNA: TGTGCCACCAGCGGACAGGGGGCTGGTGAAAAACTGTTTTTT. This translates into CATSGQGAGEKLFF.

This clone was recorded a few times. This sequence joins TRBV6-1 and TRBJ1-4; 8 bases match TRBD1. The CDR3 runs 15 residues. The germline V gene encodes CDR1 MNHNS and CDR2 SASEGT. Losses at the gene ends were 1 base for V and 7 bases for J; bases not matched to a gene: 5. Here the CDR3 DNA reads TGTGCCAGCAGTGAAGGGAGGACAGGGTTTGAAAAACTGTTTTTT. It yields the protein CASSEGRTGFEKLFF.

The V and J genes are TRBV7-9 and TRBJ2-7; tentative D call: TRBD2 (6 bases). The V and J ends lost 1 base and 3 bases respectively, with 13 bases between them. The germline V gene encodes CDR1 SEHNR and CDR2 FQNEAQ (reference sequence). The CDR3 is made up of 15 amino acids. CDR3 sequence reads: CASSLGGSGVYEQYF. For the CDR3, the DNA is TGTGCCAGCAGCTTAGGCGGTAGCGGAGTCTACGAGCAGTACTTC.

For the CDR3, the DNA is TGTGCCAGCACTCGGGACAGAAGTAATTCACCCCTCCACTTT. Protein sequence: CASTRDRSNSPLHF. The chain employs TRBV2 and TRBJ1-6, with 7 bases fitting TRBD1. The V segment lost 7 bases and the J segment 6 bases; nucleotides outside the gene matches: 6. CDR1 and CDR2 from the germline V gene are SNHLY and FYNNEI. The CDR3 spans 14 residues.

This chain joins TRBV6-5 and TRBJ2-7, with 8 nucleotides matching TRBD1. The CDR3 spans 13 residues. Trimming at V came to 8 bases and at J to 7 bases, leaving 10 bases not matched to a gene. CDR1 and CDR2 from the germline V gene are MNHEY and SVGAGI. The CDR3 region has the DNA TGTGCCAGCCGCAGGGGGCGAGAGGGTGAGCAGTACTTC. Protein product: CASRRGREGEQYF.